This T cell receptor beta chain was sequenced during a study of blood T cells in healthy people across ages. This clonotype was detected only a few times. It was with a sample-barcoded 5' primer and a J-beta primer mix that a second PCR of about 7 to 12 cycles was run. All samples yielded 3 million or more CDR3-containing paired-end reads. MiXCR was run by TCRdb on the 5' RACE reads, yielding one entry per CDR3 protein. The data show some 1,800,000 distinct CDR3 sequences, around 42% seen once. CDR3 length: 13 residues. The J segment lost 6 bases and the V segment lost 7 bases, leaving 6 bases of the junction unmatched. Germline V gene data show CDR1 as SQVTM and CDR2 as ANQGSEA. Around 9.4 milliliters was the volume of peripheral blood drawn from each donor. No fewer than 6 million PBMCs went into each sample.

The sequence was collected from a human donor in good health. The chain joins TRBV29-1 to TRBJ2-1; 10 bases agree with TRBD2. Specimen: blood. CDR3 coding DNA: TGCAGCGCCCTGCGGACTAGCGGCAATGAGCAGTTCTTC. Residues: CSALRTSGNEQFF.